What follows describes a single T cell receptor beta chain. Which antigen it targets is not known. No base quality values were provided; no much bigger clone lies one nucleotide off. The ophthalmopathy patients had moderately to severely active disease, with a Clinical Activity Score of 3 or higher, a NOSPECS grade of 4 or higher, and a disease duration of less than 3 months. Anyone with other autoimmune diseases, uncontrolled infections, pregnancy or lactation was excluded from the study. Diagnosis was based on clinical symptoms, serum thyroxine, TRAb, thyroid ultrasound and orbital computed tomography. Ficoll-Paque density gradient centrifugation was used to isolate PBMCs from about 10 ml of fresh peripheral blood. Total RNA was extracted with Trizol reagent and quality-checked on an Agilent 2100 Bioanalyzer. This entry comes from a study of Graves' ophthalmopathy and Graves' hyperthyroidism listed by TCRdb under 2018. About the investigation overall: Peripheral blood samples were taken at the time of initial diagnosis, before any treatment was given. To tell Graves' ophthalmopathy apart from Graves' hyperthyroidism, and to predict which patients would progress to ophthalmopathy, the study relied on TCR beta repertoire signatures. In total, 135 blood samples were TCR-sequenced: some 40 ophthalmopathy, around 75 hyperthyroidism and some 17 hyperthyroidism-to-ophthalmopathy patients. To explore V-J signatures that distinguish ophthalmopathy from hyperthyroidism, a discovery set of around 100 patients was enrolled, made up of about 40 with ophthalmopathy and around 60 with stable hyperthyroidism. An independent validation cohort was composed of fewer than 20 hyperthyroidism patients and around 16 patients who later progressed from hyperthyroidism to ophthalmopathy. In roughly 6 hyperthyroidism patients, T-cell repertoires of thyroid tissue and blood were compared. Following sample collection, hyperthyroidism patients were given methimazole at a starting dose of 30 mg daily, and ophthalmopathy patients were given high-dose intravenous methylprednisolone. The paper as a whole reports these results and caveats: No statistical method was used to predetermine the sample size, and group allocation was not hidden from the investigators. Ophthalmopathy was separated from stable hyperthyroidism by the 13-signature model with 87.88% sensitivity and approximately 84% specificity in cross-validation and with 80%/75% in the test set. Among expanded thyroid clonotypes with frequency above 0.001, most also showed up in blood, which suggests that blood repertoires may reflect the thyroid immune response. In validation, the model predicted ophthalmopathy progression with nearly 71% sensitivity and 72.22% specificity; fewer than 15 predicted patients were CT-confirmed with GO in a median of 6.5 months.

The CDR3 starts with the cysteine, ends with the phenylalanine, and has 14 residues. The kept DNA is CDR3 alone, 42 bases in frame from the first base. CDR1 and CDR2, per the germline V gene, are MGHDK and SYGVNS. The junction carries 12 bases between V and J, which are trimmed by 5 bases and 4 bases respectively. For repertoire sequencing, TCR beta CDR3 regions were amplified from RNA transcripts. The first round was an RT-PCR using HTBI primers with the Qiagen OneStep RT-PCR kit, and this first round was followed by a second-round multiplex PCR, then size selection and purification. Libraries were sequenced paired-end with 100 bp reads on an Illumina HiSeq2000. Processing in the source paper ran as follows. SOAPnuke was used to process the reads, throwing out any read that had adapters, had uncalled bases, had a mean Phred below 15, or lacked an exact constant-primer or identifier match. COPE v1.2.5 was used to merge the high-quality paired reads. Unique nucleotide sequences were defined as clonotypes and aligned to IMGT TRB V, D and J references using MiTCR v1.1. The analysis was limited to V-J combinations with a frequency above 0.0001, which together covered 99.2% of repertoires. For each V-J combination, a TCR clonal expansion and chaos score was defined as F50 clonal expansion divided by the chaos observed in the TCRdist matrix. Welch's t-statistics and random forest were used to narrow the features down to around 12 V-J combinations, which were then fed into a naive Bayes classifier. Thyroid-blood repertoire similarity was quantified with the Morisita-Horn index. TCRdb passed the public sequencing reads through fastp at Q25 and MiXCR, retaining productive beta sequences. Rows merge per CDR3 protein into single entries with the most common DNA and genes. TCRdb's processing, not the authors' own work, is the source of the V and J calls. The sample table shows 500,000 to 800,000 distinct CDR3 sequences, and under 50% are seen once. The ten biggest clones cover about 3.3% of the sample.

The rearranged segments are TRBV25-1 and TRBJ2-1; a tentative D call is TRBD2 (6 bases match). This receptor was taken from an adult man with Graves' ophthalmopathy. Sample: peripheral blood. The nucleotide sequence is TGTGCCAGCAGTATCGCGGGACCTTACAATGAGCAGTTCTTC. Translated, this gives CASSIAGPYNEQFF.